Listed here are 9 T cell receptor beta chains from one sample, sequenced in a study of cytomegalovirus exposure and HLA in healthy donors. Primers for the PCR totalled 60 Vbeta and 13 Jbeta. The repertoire was sequenced with immunoSEQ multiplex PCR; TCRdb's copy has only in-frame clones and lacks some. This sample's table has more than 100,000 clones. What was sequenced was PBMCs. The receptors here all came from a man in his late teens or twenties in good health and CMV-seronegative.

The chain employs TRBV28 and TRBJ1-1; D remains unclear. The germline gives CDR1 MDHEN, CDR2 SYDVKM. The CDR3 contains 14 residues. V dropped 6 bases and J dropped 4 bases, with 15 bases sitting between them. This CDR3 is CASRMSGVSTEAFF. The CDR3 DNA reads as TGTGCCAGCAGAATGTCCGGGGTATCCACTGAAGCTTTCTTT.

V gene TRBV7-9 combines with J gene TRBJ1-5; TRBD1 might be the D (5 bases). There are 14 residues in the CDR3. The V end lost 6 bases, the J end lost 0 bases, and 9 bases lay between the germline ends. Germline V gene sequence: CDR1 SEHNR, CDR2 FQNEAQ (reference sequence). The CDR3 loop is CASSDSYSNQPQHF. The CDR3 nucleotides are TGTGCCAGCAGTGACAGTTATAGCAATCAGCCCCAGCATTTT. Drawing the rest from reference TRBV7-9 and TRBJ1-5, the complete variable domain is DTGVSQNPRHKITKRGQNVTFRCDPISEHNRLYWYRQTLGQGPEFLTYFQNEAQLEKSRLLSDRFSAERPKGSFSTLEIQRTEQGDSAMYLCASSDSYSNQPQHFGDGTRLSIL.

The CDR3 bases are TGTGCCAGCAGCACCGGGACAGGGGCGGCTAATGAAAAACTGTTTTTT. Protein sequence: CASSTGTGAANEKLFF. This chain uses TRBV5-8 with TRBJ1-4, with 10 nucleotides matching TRBD1. This CDR3 comprises 16 residues. Per germline, CDR1 SGHTS and CDR2 YDEGEE. V lost 4 bases to trimming and J lost 3 bases; unmatched junction nucleotides: 6.

The chain uses TRBV6-6 and TRBJ1-3; TRBD1 is a possible D gene (5 bases). Germline V gene data show CDR1 as MNHNY and CDR2 as SVGAGI (reference sequence). The CDR3 extends over 12 amino acids. V was clipped by 6 bases and J by 7 bases, with 10 bases between them. The CDR3 here is CASSQGGNTIYF. The CDR3 DNA reads as TGTGCCAGCAGCCAGGGAGGGAACACCATATATTTT.

This chain links TRBV1 with TRBJ2-1; the table's D call TRBD2 went unverified against the DNA. TRBV1 represents a pseudogene. The length of the CDR3 is 15 residues. The CDR3 bases are TGCACCAGCAGCCGGACTAGCGGGGTCTACAATGAGCAGTTCTTC. It encodes CTSSRTSGVYNEQFF.

The V and J genes are TRBV7-9 and TRBJ1-2; 7 bases are a match to TRBD1. There are 15 residues in the CDR3. The germline gives CDR1 SEHNR, CDR2 FQNEAQ (reference sequence). V shed 5 bases, J shed 4 bases, and the junction held 10 bases outside the gene matches. The CDR3 DNA reads as TGTGCCAGCAGCCCAAGATGGGACAGACTCTATGGCTACACCTTC. It specifies CASSPRWDRLYGYTF.

CDR3 DNA sequence: TGTGCCAGTAGTGTCGAGAGCTCCTACGAGCAGTACTTC. The encoded protein is CASSVESSYEQYF. The V and J genes are TRBV19 and TRBJ2-7; D remains unclear. The V gene lost 5 bases and the J gene lost 0 bases, with 8 bases spanning the gap. CDR1 is LNHDA and CDR2 is SQIVND in the germline V gene (reference sequence). CDR3 length equals 13 residues. Full variable domain (outside the CDR3, taken from reference TRBV19 and TRBJ2-7): DGGITQSPKYLFRKEGQNVTLSCEQNLNHDAMYWYRQDPGQGLRLIYYSQIVNDFQKGDIAEGYSVSREKKESFPLTVTSAQKNPTAFYLCASSVESSYEQYFGPGTRLTVT.

The chain employs TRBV29-1 and TRBJ1-5; TRBD1 is a possible D gene (6 bases). Trimming left V 6 bases short and J 5 bases short, with 14 bases between. This CDR3 spans 13 amino acids. Germline values: CDR1 SQVTM, CDR2 ANQGSEA. DNA for the CDR3: TGCAGCGTGGCGCAGGGGAAAGATCAGCCCCAGCATTTT. Its protein product is CSVAQGKDQPQHF. The whole variable domain, filled in from reference TRBV29-1 and TRBJ1-5, reads SAVISQKPSRDICQRGTSLTIQCQVDSQVTMMFWYRQQPGQSLTLIATANQGSEATYESGFVIDKFPISRPNLTFSTLTVSNMSPEDSSIYLCSVAQGKDQPQHFGDGTRLSIL.

The genes are TRBV10-2 and TRBJ2-2, with 11 nucleotides matching TRBD2. Germline values: CDR1 WSHSY, CDR2 SAAADI. The trim removed 6 bases at V and 1 base at J, leaving 1 base unmatched. CDR3 size: 15 residues. CDR3 in amino acids: CASRGTSGNTGELFF. CDR3 nucleotides: TGCGCCAGCAGGGGGACTAGCGGGAACACCGGGGAGCTGTTTTTT.